These T cell receptor beta chains were read from a single sample in a study of regulatory T cells in long-lasting Graves disease. TCRdb reprocessed the multiplex PCR reads with MiXCR, giving one entry per CDR3 protein. The data show approximately 300,000 distinct CDR3 sequences, 15% to 20% seen once. The starting material was peripheral blood mononuclear cells (PBMCs), obtained at new diagnosis, from a patient treated with antithyroid drugs. The source is a female donor with Graves disease. The CDR3 runs from the conserved cysteine through the conserved F or W. A D gene is named only where the DNA matches it firmly. Size values are once, few and many counts, or a class for expanded clones, and some rows have none.

abundance | j_gene | d_gene | v_gene | len | CDR3aa | CDR3nt
many | TRBJ1-2 | TRBD1 | TRBV3-1 | 14 | CASRDTQGADGYTF | TGTGCCAGCAGGGATACACAGGGGGCCGATGGCTACACCTTC
many | TRBJ2-1 | TRBD2 | TRBV20-1 | 16 | CSARGTSGSSYNEQFF | TGCAGTGCTAGAGGGACTAGCGGGAGCTCCTACAATGAGCAGTTCTTC
many | TRBJ1-2 | - | TRBV29-1 | 13 | CSANRKTNYGYTF | TGCAGCGCCAACCGGAAAACTAACTATGGCTACACCTTC
many | TRBJ2-2 | - | TRBV12-3/TRBV12-4 | 14 | CASSLGREEAELFF | TGTGCCAGCAGTTTAGGTCGGGAAGAGGCGGAGCTGTTTTTT
many | TRBJ2-3 | - | TRBV7-6 | 14 | CASSPSAVTDTQYF | TGTGCCAGCAGCCCTTCGGCCGTCACAGATACGCAGTATTTT
many | TRBJ1-3 | TRBD1 | TRBV12-3/TRBV12-4 | 16 | CASSSGGVRSGNTIYF | TGTGCCAGCAGTTCAGGGGGGGTCCGCTCTGGAAACACCATATATTTT
few | TRBJ2-6 | - | TRBV6-2/TRBV6-3 | 19 | CASSYSRFGETSGANVLTF | TGTGCCAGCAGTTACTCTAGGTTTGGGGAAACCTCTGGGGCCAACGTCCTGACTTTC
once | TRBJ2-3 | TRBD2 | TRBV2 | 15 | CASGGLAGVTDTQYF | TGTGCCAGCGGGGGACTAGCGGGAGTCACAGATACGCAGTATTTT
- | TRBJ2-7 | TRBD2 | TRBV10-3 | 18 | CAISEGLTGAGGPHEQYF | TGTGCCATCAGTGAGGGTTTAACTGGAGCGGGAGGGCCCCACGAGCAGTACTTC
many | TRBJ1-3 | - | TRBV9 | 17 | CASSVAFPVEAGNTIYF | TGTGCCAGCAGCGTAGCATTTCCAGTCGAAGCTGGAAACACCATATATTTT
many | TRBJ2-4 | - | TRBV20-1 | 16 | CSVLRGAAIAKNIQYF | TGCAGTGTCCTCCGTGGGGCGGCGATAGCCAAAAACATTCAGTACTTC
- | TRBJ2-1 | TRBD2 | TRBV5-4 | 15 | CASSPRTSGTGEQFF | TGTGCCAGCAGCCCGAGGACTAGCGGGACAGGTGAGCAGTTCTTC
few | TRBJ2-2 | - | TRBV5-6 | 16 | CASSLAGAGSGGELFF | TGTGCCAGCAGCTTGGCCGGGGCAGGGTCGGGCGGGGAGCTGTTTTTT
many | TRBJ1-3 | - | TRBV11-2 | 20 | CASSSGKTGPNSNSGNTIYF | TGTGCCAGCAGCTCCGGAAAAACAGGGCCCAATTCCAACTCTGGAAACACCATATATTTT
- | TRBJ2-1 | - | TRBV18 | 15 | CASSPPGSANNEQFF | TGTGCCAGCTCACCACCGGGTAGCGCTAACAATGAGCAGTTCTTC
many | TRBJ2-3 | TRBD2 | TRBV6-5 | 18 | CASSSPPPLAASTDTQYF | TGTGCCAGCAGTTCTCCTCCCCCCCTAGCGGCGAGCACAGATACGCAGTATTTT
- | TRBJ1-6 | TRBD1 | TRBV2 | 16 | CAGQTGGASYNSPLHF | TGTGCCGGTCAGACAGGGGGCGCTTCCTATAATTCACCCCTCCACTTT
many | TRBJ2-3 | TRBD1 | TRBV20-1 | 17 | CSARIDKDRVGTDTQYF | TGCAGTGCTAGGATAGATAAGGACAGGGTGGGAACAGATACGCAGTATTTT
many | TRBJ1-2 | - | TRBV11-3 | 15 | CASSYRGGSYYGYTF | TGTGCCAGCAGCTACCGTGGTGGGTCATACTATGGCTACACCTTC
many | TRBJ1-3 | TRBD1 | TRBV5-1 | 15 | CASSPRTGAGNTIYF | TGTGCCAGCAGTCCCCGGACAGGGGCTGGAAACACCATATATTTT
many | TRBJ2-1 | TRBD1 | TRBV12-3/TRBV12-4 | 16 | CASSPKARQGKNEQFF | TGTGCCAGCAGCCCAAAAGCGAGACAGGGCAAAAATGAGCAGTTCTTC
many | TRBJ2-7 | TRBD2 | TRBV2 | 13 | CASESSGINEQYF | TGTGCCAGCGAGTCTAGCGGGATCAACGAGCAGTACTTC
- | TRBJ2-1 | TRBD2 | TRBV18 | 15 | CASSPNSGRYNEQFF | TGTGCCAGCTCACCGAATAGCGGGAGGTACAATGAGCAGTTCTTC
few | TRBJ2-7 | - | TRBV6-1 | 19 | CASSHRAGKGPRLFYEQYF | TGTGCCAGCAGTCACAGGGCGGGGAAAGGTCCTCGCCTTTTCTACGAGCAGTACTTC
many | TRBJ2-7 | - | TRBV12-3/TRBV12-4 | 14 | CASSLAWASDEQYF | TGTGCCAGCAGTTTAGCGTGGGCTAGCGACGAGCAGTACTTC
many | TRBJ2-5 | - | TRBV5-1 | 14 | CASSLGLFQETQYF | TGCGCCAGCAGCTTGGGACTCTTCCAAGAGACCCAGTACTTC
many | TRBJ1-1 | - | TRBV28 | 15 | CASSSPGGSGTEAFF | TGTGCCAGCAGTTCGCCTGGGGGAAGCGGGACTGAAGCTTTCTTT
many | TRBJ2-7 | TRBD2 | TRBV11-2 | 14 | CASSSRTSPYEQYF | TGTGCCAGCAGCTCCCGGACTAGCCCCTACGAGCAGTACTTC
- | TRBJ2-7 | TRBD1 | TRBV19 | 13 | CASSTDRGNEQYF | TGTGCCAGTAGTACGGACAGGGGAAACGAGCAGTACTTC
many | TRBJ2-1 | - | TRBV20-1 | 14 | CSAREKAAYNEQFF | TGCAGTGCTAGAGAAAAAGCGGCCTACAATGAGCAGTTCTTC
many | TRBJ2-7 | - | TRBV7-9 | 16 | CASSLAAGTYSYEQYF | TGTGCCAGCAGCTTAGCCGCCGGGACCTACTCCTACGAGCAGTACTTC
many | TRBJ1-4 | - | TRBV10-2 | 14 | CASSDSTTNEKLFF | TGCGCCAGCAGTGACAGTACAACTAATGAAAAACTGTTTTTT
many | TRBJ1-6 | TRBD1 | TRBV12-3/TRBV12-4 | 19 | CASSRLTLGTAGDNSPLHF | TGTGCCAGCAGTCGCCTTACCCTGGGGACAGCGGGAGATAATTCACCCCTCCACTTT
- | TRBJ2-3 | - | TRBV28 | 16 | CASSFSAVPVEDTQYF | TGTGCCAGCAGTTTTTCAGCGGTTCCCGTTGAGGATACGCAGTATTTT
- | TRBJ1-1 | - | TRBV27 | 13 | CASSLFSGTEAFF | TGTGCCAGCAGTTTATTTTCCGGGACTGAAGCTTTCTTT
many | TRBJ2-5 | TRBD2 | TRBV28 | 14 | CASRPSGGEETQYF | TGTGCCAGCAGACCTAGCGGGGGGGAGGAGACCCAGTACTTC
- | TRBJ2-3 | - | TRBV24-1 | 16 | CATSDFAGAGTDTQYF | TGTGCCACCAGTGATTTTGCAGGGGCCGGCACAGATACGCAGTATTTT
- | TRBJ1-4 | - | TRBV5-1 | 14 | CASSLRQGNEKLFF | TGCGCCAGCAGCTTGCGCCAGGGGAACGAAAAACTGTTTTTT
many | TRBJ1-5 | TRBD1 | TRBV19 | 16 | CASSIPGQGARQPQHF | TGTGCCAGTAGTATACCGGGACAGGGGGCCCGGCAGCCCCAGCATTTT
few | TRBJ2-2 | TRBD2 | TRBV7-9 | 18 | CASSLWLGFSGSPGELFF | TGTGCCAGCAGCTTATGGCTTGGTTTCAGCGGGAGCCCCGGGGAGCTGTTTTTT
many | TRBJ2-5 | - | TRBV7-2 | 13 | CASSPPVWETQYF | TGTGCCAGCAGCCCCCCTGTATGGGAGACCCAGTACTTC
- | TRBJ1-5 | - | TRBV19 | 12 | CASSAQGQPQHF | TGTGCCAGTAGTGCCCAGGGCCAGCCCCAGCATTTT
many | TRBJ2-3 | - | TRBV11-3 | 15 | CASSGPGLGLDTQYF | TGTGCCAGCAGCGGACCGGGACTCGGTCTAGATACGCAGTATTTT
- | TRBJ2-3 | TRBD1 | TRBV9 | 15 | CASSVDRDITDTQYF | TGTGCCAGCAGCGTGGACAGGGACATCACAGATACGCAGTATTTT
- | TRBJ2-1 | TRBD1 | TRBV19 | 15 | CARRPGQGNNNEQFF | TGTGCCAGAAGACCGGGACAGGGGAACAACAATGAGCAGTTCTTC
- | TRBJ2-3 | - | TRBV5-4 | 11 | CASSLVNTQYF | TGTGCCAGCAGCTTGGTGAATACGCAGTATTTT
many | TRBJ2-7 | - | TRBV7-9 | 14 | CASSLAMGPHEQYF | TGTGCCAGCAGCTTAGCGATGGGGCCCCACGAGCAGTACTTC
few | TRBJ1-1 | - | TRBV4-2 | 14 | CASSGGARYTEAFF | TGTGCCAGCAGCGGGGGGGCTCGATACACTGAAGCTTTCTTT
many | TRBJ2-2 | TRBD2 | TRBV3-1 | 15 | CASSQGGLASGELFF | TGTGCCAGCAGCCAAGGAGGACTAGCATCCGGGGAGCTGTTTTTT
- | TRBJ2-5 | - | TRBV5-1 | 16 | CASSLSSRTTQETQYF | TGCGCCAGCAGCTTGAGTAGTAGGACTACACAAGAGACCCAGTACTTC
few | TRBJ1-3 | - | TRBV27 | 13 | CASSTWGGDTIYF | TGTGCCAGCTCCACATGGGGTGGGGACACCATATATTTT
many | TRBJ2-5 | - | TRBV19 | 13 | CASSREYGETQYF | TGTGCCAGTAGTCGGGAGTACGGAGAGACCCAGTACTTC
- | TRBJ1-5 | - | TRBV10-3 | 17 | CAISERETGGSNQPQHF | TGTGCCATCAGTGAACGAGAGACAGGAGGGAGCAATCAGCCCCAGCATTTT
- | TRBJ2-1 | TRBD2 | TRBV6-1 | 15 | CASSPGTSGYNEQSF | TGTGCCAGCAGTCCCGGGACTAGCGGTTACAATGAGCAGTCCTTC
- | TRBJ2-5 | - | TRBV7-9 | 14 | CASSLERVQETQYF | TGTGCCAGCAGCTTAGAGAGGGTCCAAGAGACCCAGTACTTC
many | TRBJ2-2 | - | TRBV30 | 13 | CARGGTQGEELFF | TGTGCCCGGGGAGGGACCCAGGGGGAGGAGCTGTTTTTT
- | TRBJ2-1 | TRBD2 | TRBV5-4 | 17 | CASSRTAGGPVFNEQFF | TGTGCCAGCAGCCGCACGGCGGGAGGGCCAGTATTTAATGAGCAGTTCTTC
- | TRBJ2-3 | TRBD2 | TRBV20-1 | 16 | CSARDLGSGRTDTQYF | TGCAGTGCTAGAGATCTGGGCAGCGGGAGGACAGATACGCAGTATTTT
many | TRBJ1-2 | TRBD1 | TRBV2 | 15 | CASSEGTGVVYGYTF | TGTGCCAGCAGTGAAGGGACAGGGGTGGTCTATGGCTACACCTTC